Sequencing of this T cell receptor beta chain was carried out in a study of control samples from healthy donors and cancer patients. Deletions cut 5 bases from V and 8 bases from J, with 16 bases between. Germline V CDR1 and CDR2: SEHNR, FQNEAQ (reference sequence). CDR3 length: 14 residues. This table comes from immunoSEQ multiplex PCR, and its TCRdb copy is limited to in-frame clones, with some not included. Among tens of thousands of clones listed, around 78% were seen once. Sequencing was performed on blood. The chain employs TRBV7-9 and TRBJ2-1, with a possible D match to TRBD1 (6 bases). The TCR originated in a man in his fifties or sixties in good health. CDR3: CASSRYRESDEQFF. As DNA, the CDR3 is TGTGCCAGCAGCCGTTACAGGGAAAGCGATGAGCAGTTCTTC. Full variable domain (outside the CDR3, taken from reference TRBV7-9 and TRBJ2-1): DTGVSQNPRHKITKRGQNVTFRCDPISEHNRLYWYRQTLGQGPEFLTYFQNEAQLEKSRLLSDRFSAERPKGSFSTLEIQRTEQGDSAMYLCASSRYRESDEQFFGPGTRLTVL.